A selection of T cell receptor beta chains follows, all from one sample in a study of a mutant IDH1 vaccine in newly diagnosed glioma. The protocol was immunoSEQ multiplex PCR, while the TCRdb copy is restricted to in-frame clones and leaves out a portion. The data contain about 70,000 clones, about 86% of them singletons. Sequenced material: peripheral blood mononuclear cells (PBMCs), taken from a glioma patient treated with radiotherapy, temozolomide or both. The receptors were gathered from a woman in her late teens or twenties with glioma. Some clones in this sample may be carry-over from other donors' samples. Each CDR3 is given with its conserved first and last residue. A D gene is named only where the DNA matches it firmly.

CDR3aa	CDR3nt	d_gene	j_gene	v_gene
CASSFRGNSPLHF	TGTGCCAGCAGCTTTCGAGGAAATTCACCCCTCCACTTT	.	TRBJ1-6	TRBV9
CASSPNTEAFF	TGTGCCAGCAGCCCAAACACTGAAGCTTTCTTT	.	TRBJ1-1	TRBV25-1
CASSLGLGGPEPQHF	TGTGCCAGCAGCTTAGGGCTTGGGGGACCAGAGCCCCAGCATTTT	.	TRBJ1-5	TRBV7-6